This T cell receptor (beta chain) was identified in a study of blood T cell repertoires in COVID-19. Overall study context: Spain, Italy and the United States supplied samples that represented acute and convalescent COVID-19. The analysed material was cDNA or gDNA that came from T cells, B-cell-depleted T cells, or PBMCs.

Germline assignment: CDR1 MDHEN and CDR2 SYDVKM. This CDR3 region has 14 residues. V was pared by 2 bases and J by 2 bases, with 7 bases between. As handled by the study authors: Cell counts per sample came from amplifying reference gene primers. The repertoire was sequenced with immunoSEQ multiplex PCR; TCRdb's copy has only in-frame clones and lacks some. The DNA was the basis for D and trimming; V, J and clone size are from that table. The table lists tens of thousands of clones, roughly three quarters of them singletons. The chain has TRBV28 and TRBJ1-5; D is unresolved. The receptor comes from a human donor in a cohort sampled during active COVID-19. Source material: peripheral blood. CDR3 sequence reads: CASSLEHRNQPQHF. The CDR3 region has the DNA TGTGCCAGCAGTTTAGAACACCGCAATCAGCCCCAGCATTTT.